This T cell receptor beta chain was obtained from a study of T cell responses to AZD1222 COVID-19 vaccine. The CDR3 is 15 residues long. The ends were cut back, 3 bases at V and 2 bases at J, with 14 bases in the middle. In germline, CDR1 is SNHLY, CDR2 FYNNEI. The data were produced by immunoSEQ multiplex PCR, yet TCRdb's version contains in-frame clones alone and is incomplete. The data contain tens of thousands of clones, 82% of them singletons. With respect to this clone: Its antigen is not known.

Findings and caveats of the study: There were mostly white British donors and more females than males, and clonal diversity was possibly underestimated. The breadth and depth of Spike-specific TCRs increased once two AZD1222 doses had been given. Unmutated variant regions reportedly attract nearly half of all spike-specific TCRs.

This sequence originates from an adult in good health. This chain connects TRBV2 to TRBJ2-7; D gene ambiguous. The sequences come from peripheral blood, collected on day 0 of AZD1222 vaccination. CDR3 coding DNA: TGTGCCAGCAGTGACCAAGGGATTAGGACCTACGAGCAGTACTTC. Translated: CASSDQGIRTYEQYF. The complete variable domain, with remaining parts taken from reference TRBV2 and TRBJ2-7, reads EPEVTQTPSHQVTQMGQEVILRCVPISNHLYFYWYRQILGQKVEFLVSFYNNEISEKSEIFDDQFSVERPDGSNFTLKIRSTKLEDSAMYFCASSDQGIRTYEQYFGPGTRLTVT.